Each of the 10 T cell receptor beta chains below was sequenced from the same sample in a study of technical replicates of blood from several donors. Sequenced by immunoSEQ multiplex PCR; TCRdb stores in-frame clones only, minus some. Among tens of thousands of clones listed, roughly 97% were seen once. Sequenced: T cells isolated from PBMCs. These receptors originate from a human donor in good health.

The chain carries TRBV28 and TRBJ2-7; 12 bases align to TRBD1. The V gene end was trimmed by 4 bases and the J gene end by 7 bases; junction bases not matched to a gene: 8. The length of the CDR3 is 15 residues. CDR1 is MDHEN, CDR2 SYDVKM, per germline. The CDR3 nucleotides read TGTGCCAGCAGTTCTCCGGGACAGGGGGCGCGGGAGCAGTACTTC. It yields the protein CASSSPGQGAREQYF.

The chain joins TRBV2 to TRBJ2-7; tentative D call: TRBD2 (5 bases). V dropped 5 bases and J dropped 2 bases, with 13 bases sitting between them. This CDR3 has 14 residues. The germline CDR1 and CDR2 sequences are SNHLY and FYNNEI. The CDR3 protein is CASSPTSPPYEQYF. The CDR3 coding sequence is TGTGCCAGCAGTCCCACTAGTCCTCCCTACGAGCAGTACTTC.

The chain combines TRBV6-1 with TRBJ2-3; D gene ambiguous. Germline V gene sequence: CDR1 MNHNS, CDR2 SASEGT. This CDR3 is 16 amino acids long. The V and J ends lost 0 bases and 0 bases respectively, with 10 bases between them. The CDR3 coding sequence is TGTGCCAGCAGTGAAGCGCTGATAGTTAGCACAGATACGCAGTATTTT. Residues: CASSEALIVSTDTQYF.

The J gene is TRBJ1-2, the V gene TRBV19; TRBD1 is a possible D gene (5 bases). CDR3 size: 12 residues. The germline V and J ends were trimmed by 5 bases and 7 bases, with 11 bases remaining between them. Germline V gene data show CDR1 as LNHDA and CDR2 as SQIVND (reference sequence). The CDR3 loop reads CASSRGVSGYTF. For the CDR3, the DNA is TGTGCCAGTAGTCGGGGGGTGAGTGGCTACACCTTC.

The chain links TRBV27 to TRBJ2-3, with a tentative D call TRBD1 (5 bases). The CDR3 spans 11 residues. V was shortened by 6 bases and J by 6 bases, with 7 bases between the two germline ends. The V gene's germline CDR1 is MNHEY and CDR2 SMNVEV (reference sequence). This chain's CDR3 is CASRGADTQYF. CDR3 coding DNA: TGTGCCAGCAGAGGGGCGGATACGCAGTATTTT.

The V call is TRBV5-4, the J call TRBJ1-4, with no clear D. Germline values: CDR1 SGHNT, CDR2 YYREEE (reference sequence). Trimming stripped 5 bases from V and 3 bases from J, with 5 bases between. The CDR3 has 12 residues. The CDR3 DNA is TGTGCCAGCAGTACTCCTAATGAAAAACTGTTTTTT. Translating it yields CASSTPNEKLFF.

The J gene is TRBJ2-7, the V gene TRBV30; 8 bases are shared with TRBD1. CDR3 length: 15 amino acids. The junction had 10 bases not matched to a gene; V was cut back by 2 bases and J by 4 bases. Germline assignment: CDR1 GTSNPN and CDR2 SVGIG (reference sequence). The CDR3 sequence is CAWSPKTGVGYEQYF. For the CDR3, the DNA is TGTGCCTGGAGTCCCAAGACAGGGGTCGGTTACGAGCAGTACTTC.

This clone was picked up one time. The chain uses TRBV6-1 and TRBJ1-2, with 9 bases identical to TRBD1. Germline lookup yields CDR1 MNHNS and CDR2 SASEGT. The CDR3 has 17 amino acids. With V trimmed by 2 bases and J by 6 bases, 13 bases remained unmatched. CDR3 protein: CASSESVGTGISHGYTF. CDR3 coding DNA: TGTGCCAGCAGTGAAAGTGTCGGGACAGGGATAAGTCATGGCTACACCTTC.

The chain recombines TRBV5-4 with TRBJ2-2; a possible D gene is TRBD1 (5 bases). The CDR3 length is 15 residues. Trimming cost V 0 bases and J 5 bases, with 11 bases left between them. Germline lookup yields CDR1 SGHNT and CDR2 YYREEE (reference sequence). The CDR3 DNA sequence: TGTGCCAGCAGCTTGGCGGCAGGGAAAACCGGGGAGCTGTTTTTT. This encodes CASSLAAGKTGELFF.

V gene TRBV5-4 combines with J gene TRBJ2-5; 9 bases match TRBD2. V dropped 4 bases and J dropped 5; count of bases not matched to a gene: 9. The CDR3 loop spans 15 amino acids. CDR1 is SGHNT and CDR2 is YYREEE in the germline V gene (reference sequence). CDR3 protein: CASSKTGTSKETQYF. The CDR3 DNA reads as TGTGCCAGCAGCAAGACCGGGACTAGCAAGGAGACCCAGTACTTC. The variable domain in full, completed from reference TRBV5-4 and TRBJ2-5, reads ETGVTQSPTHLIKTRGQQVTLRCSSQSGHNTVSWYQQALGQGPQFIFQYYREEENGRGNFPPRFSGLQFPNYSSELNVNALELDDSALYLCASSKTGTSKETQYFGPGTRLLVL.